These 23 T cell receptor beta chains share one sample of origin, sequenced in a study of beta chain features in type 1 diabetes. These receptors' targets are unknown. Study-wide results and limits: TCRB CDR3 length was moderately but significantly reduced in all four CD4+ subsets of Type 1 diabetes patients.

The authors reverse transcribed all of the isolated RNA, so sequencing captured expressed TCRB transcripts. Only in-frame clones appear in the TCRdb table, and some are missing; sequencing was by immunoSEQ multiplex PCR. The data show 600,000 to 700,000 clones, about an eighth seen once. Sequenced sample: naive CD4+ T cells from blood. All receptors come from a man younger than 30 with type 1 diabetes.

The CDR3, as DNA: TGTGCCAGCAGCGAGGGACGATATAGCAATCAGCCCCAGCATTTT. Residues: CASSEGRYSNQPQHF. J is TRBJ1-5 and V is TRBV6-5; D perhaps matches TRBD1 (5 bases). Trimming removed 6 bases at V and 0 bases at J, with 12 bases between. Germline V gene sequence: CDR1 MNHEY, CDR2 SVGAGI. CDR3 length equals 15 residues.

This clone was seen only a few times. This chain connects TRBV5-4 to TRBJ2-5; D not resolved. V was shortened by 5 bases and J by 5 bases, with 16 bases between the two germline ends. Germline V lookup: CDR1 SGHNT, CDR2 YYREEE (reference sequence). The CDR3 loop spans 14 amino acids. The CDR3 protein is CASSPTSSRETQYF. The CDR3, as DNA: TGTGCCAGCAGTCCTACCTCCTCCCGTGAGACCCAGTACTTC.

This clone appeared a few times. The chain joins TRBV30 to TRBJ1-4; TRBD1 might be the D (6 bases). The CDR3 loop spans 10 amino acids. Trimming removed 6 bases at V and 11 bases at J, with 10 bases between. Germline values: CDR1 GTSNPN, CDR2 SVGIG (reference sequence). The CDR3 sequence is CACRGEKLFF. For the CDR3, the DNA is TGTGCCTGCAGGGGAGAGAAACTGTTTTTT.

The chain is built from TRBV9 and TRBJ2-2; D gene uncertain. The V gene lost 1 base and the J gene lost 0 bases, with 16 bases spanning the gap. Germline V gene data show CDR1 as SGDLS and CDR2 as YYNGEE. The length of the CDR3 is 18 residues. The CDR3 protein is CASSVRSLRHPNTGELFF. CDR3 bases: TGTGCCAGCAGCGTACGTAGCCTCAGGCATCCGAACACCGGGGAGCTGTTTTTT.

The chain recombines TRBV5-1 with TRBJ2-3, with D hard to call. The CDR3 spans 17 residues. V lost 1 base to trimming and J lost 3 bases, with 18 bases between them. Germline loops: CDR1 SGHRS, CDR2 YFSETQ. CDR3 coding DNA: TGCGCCAGCAGCTTGCGAGCCCCAGCTAGAACTACAGATACGCAGTATTTT. Its translation: CASSLRAPARTTDTQYF.

This clone has just a few counts. J is TRBJ1-2 and V is TRBV5-1; D not resolved. The CDR3 totals 12 residues. Germline V lookup: CDR1 SGHRS, CDR2 YFSETQ. Trimming shortened V by 6 bases and J by 3 bases, and 9 bases separated the two germline ends. This CDR3 reads CASKIGDYGYTF. The CDR3 bases are TGCGCCAGCAAGATTGGAGACTATGGCTACACCTTC.

V and J are TRBV7-6 and TRBJ2-1; TRBD2 matches 12 bases. The CDR3 loop spans 17 amino acids. Germline assignment: CDR1 SGHVS and CDR2 FNYEAQ. V was clipped by 0 bases and J by 7 bases; unmatched bases: 7. CDR3 in DNA: TGTGCCAGCAGCTTAGCAGCCCTAGCGGGGGGGCCGAATGAGCAGTTCTTC. Residues: CASSLAALAGGPNEQFF.

The J gene is TRBJ2-5, the V gene TRBV7-8; no clear D. Looked up from germline, CDR1 is SGHVS and CDR2 is FQNEAQ. The CDR3 runs to 13 residues. V lost 2 bases to trimming and J lost 3 bases, with 7 bases between them. CDR3: CASSLSWEETQYF. CDR3 bases: TGTGCCAGCAGCTTATCATGGGAAGAGACCCAGTACTTC.

J is TRBJ1-3 and V is TRBV30; a weak D match, TRBD1 (5 bases). The CDR3 spans 15 residues. Germline assignment: CDR1 GTSNPN and CDR2 SVGIG (reference sequence). Trimming cost V 5 bases and J 4 bases, with 18 bases left between them. The CDR3 nucleotides read TGTGCCTGGGCTCCGGGACTCTTGATGGGAAACACCATATATTTT. Amino acid sequence: CAWAPGLLMGNTIYF.

This chain uses TRBV19 with TRBJ2-2, with D unresolved. The germline V gene has CDR1 LNHDA and CDR2 SQIVND (reference sequence). The CDR3 length is 12 residues. The V gene lost 7 bases and the J gene lost 4 bases, with 7 bases spanning the gap. CDR3 loop: CASKVGTGELFF. CDR3 in DNA: TGTGCCAGTAAAGTAGGCACCGGGGAGCTGTTTTTT.

The rearrangement links TRBV27 to TRBJ1-1; D is unclear. Germline assignment: CDR1 MNHEY and CDR2 SMNVEV (reference sequence). Trimming removed 5 bases from V and 2 bases from J, with 9 bases in between. The CDR3 has 13 amino acids. The CDR3 spells CASSTTLNTEAFF. The CDR3 DNA is TGTGCCAGCAGTACCACACTAAACACTGAAGCTTTCTTT.

Only a few counts were recorded for this clone. The CDR3 DNA follows: TGTGCCAGCAGCGTAGGGGCCGTGAGCACTGAAGCTTTCTTT. This sequence encodes CASSVGAVSTEAFF. This rearrangement joins TRBV9 to TRBJ1-1; D is unresolved. CDR1 is SGDLS, CDR2 YYNGEE, per germline. This CDR3 has 14 residues. With 0 bases removed from V and 4 bases from J, the gap between germline ends came to 10 bases.

The V and J genes are TRBV6-5 and TRBJ2-7, with D possibly being TRBD2 (5 bases). Germline V CDR1 and CDR2: MNHEY, SVGAGI. The CDR3 contains 15 residues. V lost 6 bases to trimming and J lost 0 bases, with 15 bases between them. The DNA of the CDR3 is TGTGCCAGCAGCAACGTGAGGGATCTCTCCTACGAGCAGTACTTC. Translating it yields CASSNVRDLSYEQYF.

For the CDR3, the DNA is TGTGCCAGCACCCCGGGGAGGGAAGAGACCCAGTACTTC. Its protein is CASTPGREETQYF. V and J are TRBV28 and TRBJ2-5, with 7 bases that match TRBD2. This CDR3 comprises 13 residues. From germline, CDR1 is MDHEN and CDR2 SYDVKM. With 7 bases clipped from V and 3 bases from J, the junction kept 5 bases outside the gene matches. The entire variable domain, with the rest obtained from reference TRBV28 and TRBJ2-5, is as follows: DVKVTQSSRYLVKRTGEKVFLECVQDMDHENMFWYRQDPGLGLRLIYFSYDVKMKEKGDIPEGYSVSREKKERFSLILESASTNQTSMYLCASTPGREETQYFGPGTRLLVL.

This clone was seen a handful of times. The rearrangement links TRBV10-3 to TRBJ1-3; TRBD1 might be the D (5 bases). Germline loops: CDR1 ENHRY, CDR2 SYGVKD. V lost 10 bases and J lost 0, with 16 bases in between. The CDR3 has 15 residues. The CDR3 is CASNPWGDSGNTIYF. DNA of the CDR3: TGTGCCAGCAACCCCTGGGGGGACTCTGGAAACACCATATATTTT.

CDR3 sequence: CASSPGKGTDTQYF. For the CDR3, the DNA is TGCGCCAGCAGCCCAGGGAAGGGAACAGATACGCAGTATTTT. This rearrangement joins TRBV5-1 to TRBJ2-3, with a tentative D call TRBD1 (5 bases). The V gene lost 4 bases and the J gene lost 3 bases, with 12 bases spanning the gap. Germline CDR1 is SGHRS and CDR2 is YFSETQ. The CDR3 has 14 residues. The complete variable domain, with remaining parts taken from reference TRBV5-1 and TRBJ2-3, reads KAGVTQTPRYLIKTRGQQVTLSCSPISGHRSVSWYQQTPGQGLQFLFEYFSETQRNKGNFPGRFSGRQFSNSRSEMNVSTLELGDSALYLCASSPGKGTDTQYFGPGTRLTVL.

In its sample, this clone was seen a few times. The chain employs TRBV7-8 and TRBJ1-1; a weak D match, TRBD1 (5 bases). Trimming took off 2 bases at V and 4 bases at J, with 8 bases between the two ends. The CDR3 runs 13 residues. Germline V lookup: CDR1 SGHVS, CDR2 FQNEAQ. This CDR3 reads CASSLKGSTEAFF. As DNA, the CDR3 is TGTGCCAGCAGCTTAAAGGGGAGCACTGAAGCTTTCTTT.

This clone has only a few counts. This chain uses TRBV25-1 with TRBJ2-3; 7 bases map to TRBD1. Germline V gene sequence: CDR1 MGHDK, CDR2 SYGVNS. V gave up 7 bases and J gave up 5 bases; unmatched junction bases: 12. The CDR3 loop spans 15 amino acids. CDR3 sequence: CASKPRRGPGDTQYF. The CDR3 nucleotides are TGTGCCAGCAAACCGAGAAGGGGGCCCGGAGATACGCAGTATTTT.

The V call is TRBV29-1, the J call TRBJ2-5; 15 bases are a match to TRBD2. CDR1 and CDR2 (germline): SQVTM, ANQGSEA. The CDR3 runs to 16 residues. J lost 2 bases, V lost 7 bases, and 8 bases had no gene match. CDR3 loop: CSAQTGTSGGQETQYF. For the CDR3, the DNA is TGCAGCGCACAAACCGGGACTAGCGGGGGGCAAGAGACCCAGTACTTC.

This clone was detected only a few times. This chain joins TRBV1 and TRBJ1-2; the DNA was not used to check the table's D call, TRBD1. TRBV1 is flagged as a pseudogene. The CDR3 is 11 residues long. This CDR3 reads CTSTTGEGYTF. The CDR3 DNA sequence: TGCACCAGCACAACAGGGGAAGGCTACACCTTC.

The CDR3 DNA reads TGTGCCAGCAGTTACGGGACAGGTCGCGGCTACACCTTC. It codes for CASSYGTGRGYTF. V and J are TRBV6-5 and TRBJ1-2; 8 nucleotides align to TRBD1. The V gene's germline CDR1 is MNHEY and CDR2 SVGAGI. This CDR3 comprises 13 residues. V dropped 2 bases and J dropped 8; count of bases not matched to a gene: 4.

Only a few counts were recorded for this clone. The chain combines TRBV6-5 with TRBJ2-7; D ambiguous. The CDR3 has 15 amino acids. Germline loops: CDR1 MNHEY, CDR2 SVGAGI. The V end lost 0 bases, the J end lost 2 bases, and 11 bases lay between the germline ends. This CDR3 is CASSYSPTGPYEQYF. CDR3 in DNA: TGTGCCAGCAGTTACTCGCCAACCGGCCCCTACGAGCAGTACTTC.

The table lists this clone with a few counts. The chain links TRBV7-9 to TRBJ2-7, with 12 bases that match TRBD1. Unmatched junction bases numbered 8, after V lost 4 bases and J lost 4 bases. Germline V gene lookup returns CDR1 SEHNR and CDR2 FQNEAQ (reference sequence). There are 16 residues in the CDR3. DNA for the CDR3: TGTGCCAGCAGCTCCTTTGGGACAGGGGGCGCGTACGAGCAGTACTTC. This translates into CASSSFGTGGAYEQYF.